This TCR beta chain was sequenced in a study of tumor and adjacent non-tumor tissue in lung cancer (dated by TCRdb to 2016 to 2019). The study in broad terms: The cohort included about eleven adenocarcinoma, a couple of squamous cell carcinoma and 1 small cell lung cancer patients. The roughly 15 enrolled patients, of whom some ten were men and 5 were women, were aged roughly 31 to 85 years and were diagnosed with TNM stage I to III disease. Sequencing generated a total of around 120 million productive TCRbeta reads, averaging about 4 million reads per sample. Using bulk TCRbeta repertoires from some 14 lung cancer patients, the study set lung tumor tissue side by side with matched distant non-tumor lung tissue. TCRbeta CDR3 sequencing was performed on 25 to 30 paired specimens, with one tumor sample and one normal lung sample collected per patient.

As for this clonotype: Its antigen has not been determined. The record has no base qualities; no much larger clone is one base away.

Points the paper makes about the study in general: The top 100 clones made up a significantly larger cumulative share of the repertoire in normal lung than in tumor tissue. The sequencing platform is not named in the methods, and unique molecular identifiers are not mentioned. Only about 15 patients were in the cohort, and the authors stated that larger samples and more detailed clinical data are needed. Tumor tissue showed significantly higher TCR diversity (inverse Simpson) than normal lung tissue, at roughly 390 vs 170 (P = 0.0075, Mann-Whitney U test). TCR diversity was significantly higher in younger patients, and higher tumor TCR diversity was associated with shorter overall and disease-free survival. Peripheral blood was not sequenced, so blood TCRbeta repertoires in these lung cancer patients were not examined.

According to the germline V gene (reference sequence), CDR1 reads DFQATT and CDR2 reads SNEGSKA. V gives up 2 bases and J gives up 7 bases, and the segment between their germline ends measures 14 bases. Measured from the cysteine to the phenylalanine, the CDR3 is 14 residues long. Kept here is only the CDR3 DNA, which spans 42 bases and is read in frame from base 1. Library construction relied on multiplex PCR. Data came from an Illumina HiSeq 2500. TCRbeta libraries were built by three rounds of nested PCR using primers (Table S4), following protocols modified from ARM-PCR. Before sequencing, PCR products of 200-500 bp were excised from the gel and purified with the QIAquick gel extraction kit. The authors' analysis ran thus. Trimmomatic was used to clean the reads, FLASH was used to merge the reads into complete CDR3 sequences, and MiTCR was used to assign the reads to V(D)J germline segments. Clonal diversity was calculated as the inverse Simpson's index using VDJtools. Productive reads were defined as in-frame sequences without a premature stop codon. The raw public data were reprocessed by TCRdb itself: fastp quality trimming at Q25, MiXCR clonotype calling, in-frame beta chains only. Rows merge per CDR3 protein into single entries with the most common DNA and genes. For this entry, the V and J calls and clone size follow TCRdb and not the study's own pipeline. A total of 120,000 to 150,000 distinct CDR3 sequences appear in this sample, approximately 66% of them only once. The ten biggest clones cover roughly 20% of the sample.

RNA was isolated from bulk, unsorted tissue, and RNA quality was assessed with a NanoDrop ND-1000 and an Agilent 2100. Donors were newly diagnosed lung cancer patients admitted for thoracic surgery in China between August and November 2014, without prior chemotherapy. Patients with previous radiotherapy or chemotherapy, or with another concurrent cancer, were excluded from the study. Pieces of surgical tissue measuring 1-2 cm3 were kept in RNAlater solution and stored at -80 degrees C until use. This sequence originates from a man aged 55 to 70 with small cell lung cancer. Recombination joined TRBV20-1 with TRBJ2-2; confidence is insufficient to name the D gene. The source material was lung tumor tissue. The CDR3 region has the sequence CSARSVRTIGELFF. The sequence in DNA is TGCAGTGCTAGAAGTGTCCGAACCATCGGGGAGCTGTTTTTT.